This T cell receptor (beta chain) was documented in a study of blood T cell repertoires in COVID-19. Per the original data handling: Researchers report that nucleated cell counts were estimated from reference gene primer amplification. Sequencing was performed with immunoSEQ multiplex PCR; in TCRdb, only in-frame clones are kept and a portion is missing. V and J calls and clone size are as listed in that table; D and trimming were resolved from the DNA. The table includes about 19,000 clones, over 70% detected once. Trimming took 5 bases from V and 5 from J; bases not matched to a gene: 4. This CDR3 has 13 residues. Per the germline V gene, CDR1 is SGHTA and CDR2 is FQGTGA.

This clonotype was obtained from a human donor in a cohort sampled during active COVID-19. This chain joins TRBV7-3 and TRBJ2-7, with 9 positions matching TRBD1. Material for sequencing was peripheral blood. The CDR3 DNA sequence: TGTGCCAGCAGCCGGAGGACAGGGGACGAGCAGTACTTC. This codes for CASSRRTGDEQYF.